Below, one TCR beta chain is given with its context. This sample's time point: recipient sample about 28 days before transplant, after cytoreduction. Samples: about 28 days before transplant, then days 30, 100 and 180 after. The sample is drawn from a study of T cell clonotyping in hematopoietic cell transplantation. V shed 10 bases, J shed 4 bases, and the junction held 9 bases outside the gene matches. The CDR3 runs to 13 residues. Germline CDR1 reads MDHEN; CDR2 reads SYDVKM. The protocol was immunoSEQ multiplex PCR, while the TCRdb copy is restricted to in-frame clones and leaves out a portion. Of about 80,000 clones listed, about 96% were seen once; the top ten hold roughly 1.5%.

The chain recombines TRBV28 with TRBJ1-1; 7 bases are a match to TRBD1. The source of this sequence is a woman between 50 and 59 years old with acute myeloid leukemia. Some clones in this sample may be carry-over from other donors' samples. This specimen consisted of peripheral blood mononuclear cells, obtained before stem cell transplant. Here the CDR3 reads CATEPQGRTEAFF. The CDR3 DNA is TGTGCCACCGAGCCACAGGGGCGCACTGAAGCTTTCTTT.